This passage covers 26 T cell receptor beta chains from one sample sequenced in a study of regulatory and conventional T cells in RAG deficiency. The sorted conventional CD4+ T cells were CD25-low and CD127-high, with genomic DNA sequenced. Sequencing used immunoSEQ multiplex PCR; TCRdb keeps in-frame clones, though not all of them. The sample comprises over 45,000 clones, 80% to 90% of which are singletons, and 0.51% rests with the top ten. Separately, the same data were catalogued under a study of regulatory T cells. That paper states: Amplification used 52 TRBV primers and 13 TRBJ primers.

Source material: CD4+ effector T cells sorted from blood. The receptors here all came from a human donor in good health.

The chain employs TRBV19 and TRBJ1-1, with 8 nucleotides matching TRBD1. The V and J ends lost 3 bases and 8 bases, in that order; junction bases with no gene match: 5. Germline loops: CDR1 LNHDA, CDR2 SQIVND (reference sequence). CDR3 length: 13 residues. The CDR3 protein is CASSIFRQGEAFF. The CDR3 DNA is TGTGCCAGTAGTATTTTCAGACAGGGGGAAGCTTTCTTT.

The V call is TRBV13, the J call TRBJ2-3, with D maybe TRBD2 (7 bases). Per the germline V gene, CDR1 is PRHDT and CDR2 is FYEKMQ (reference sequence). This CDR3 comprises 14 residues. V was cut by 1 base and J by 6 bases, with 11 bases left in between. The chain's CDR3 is CASSLDGGADTQYF. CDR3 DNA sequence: TGTGCCAGCAGCTTAGATGGGGGGGCGGATACGCAGTATTTT.

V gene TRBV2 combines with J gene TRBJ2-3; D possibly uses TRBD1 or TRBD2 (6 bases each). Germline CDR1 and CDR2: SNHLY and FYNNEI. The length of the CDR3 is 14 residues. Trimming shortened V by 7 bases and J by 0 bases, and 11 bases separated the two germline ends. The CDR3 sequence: CASKGGLSTDTQYF. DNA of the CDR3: TGTGCCAGCAAGGGGGGCCTCAGCACAGATACGCAGTATTTT.

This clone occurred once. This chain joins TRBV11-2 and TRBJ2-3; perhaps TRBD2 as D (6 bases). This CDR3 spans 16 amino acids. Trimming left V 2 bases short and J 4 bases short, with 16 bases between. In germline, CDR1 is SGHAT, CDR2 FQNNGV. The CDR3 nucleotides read TGTGCCAGCAGCTTAAGGCCGGGACTCGGTGCAGATACGCAGTATTTT. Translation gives CASSLRPGLGADTQYF.

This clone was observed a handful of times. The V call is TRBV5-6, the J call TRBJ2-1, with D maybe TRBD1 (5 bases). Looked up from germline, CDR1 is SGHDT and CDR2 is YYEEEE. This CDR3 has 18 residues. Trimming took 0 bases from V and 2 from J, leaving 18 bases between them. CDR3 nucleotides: TGTGCCAGCAGCTTGGGGCAGGGCCGAACCAGTACCTACAATGAGCAGTTCTTC. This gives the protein CASSLGQGRTSTYNEQFF.

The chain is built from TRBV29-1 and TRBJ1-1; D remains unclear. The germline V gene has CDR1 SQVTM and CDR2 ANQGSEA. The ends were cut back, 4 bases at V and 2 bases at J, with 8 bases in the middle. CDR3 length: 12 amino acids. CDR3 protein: CSVARANTEAFF. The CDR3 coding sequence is TGCAGCGTTGCGAGGGCTAACACTGAAGCTTTCTTT.

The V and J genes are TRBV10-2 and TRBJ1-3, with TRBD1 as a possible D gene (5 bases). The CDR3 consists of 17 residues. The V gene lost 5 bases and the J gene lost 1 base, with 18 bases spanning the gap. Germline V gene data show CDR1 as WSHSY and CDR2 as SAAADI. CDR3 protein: CASSRQFERLSGNTIYF. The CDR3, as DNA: TGCGCCAGCAGTAGACAGTTTGAACGGTTGTCTGGAAACACCATATATTTT.

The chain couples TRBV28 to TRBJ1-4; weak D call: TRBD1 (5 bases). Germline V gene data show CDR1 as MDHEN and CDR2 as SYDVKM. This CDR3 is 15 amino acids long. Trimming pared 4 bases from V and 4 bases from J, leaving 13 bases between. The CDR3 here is CASSSPGASNEKLFF. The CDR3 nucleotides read TGTGCCAGCAGTTCTCCCGGGGCGAGTAATGAAAAACTGTTTTTT. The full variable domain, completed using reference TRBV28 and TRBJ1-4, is DVKVTQSSRYLVKRTGEKVFLECVQDMDHENMFWYRQDPGLGLRLIYFSYDVKMKEKGDIPEGYSVSREKKERFSLILESASTNQTSMYLCASSSPGASNEKLFFGSGTQLSVL.

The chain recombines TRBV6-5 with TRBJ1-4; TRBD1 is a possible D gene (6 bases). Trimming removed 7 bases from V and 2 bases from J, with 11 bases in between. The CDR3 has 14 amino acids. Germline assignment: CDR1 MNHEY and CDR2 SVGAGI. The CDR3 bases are TGTGCCAGCAAGAGGGGGTCGACTAATGAAAAACTGTTTTTT. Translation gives CASKRGSTNEKLFF.

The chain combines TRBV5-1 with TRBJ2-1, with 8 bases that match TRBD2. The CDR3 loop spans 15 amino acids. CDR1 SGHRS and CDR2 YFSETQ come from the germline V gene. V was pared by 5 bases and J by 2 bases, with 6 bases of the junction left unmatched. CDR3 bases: TGCGCCAGCAGTTCGAGCGGGGGAACCTACAATGAGCAGTTCTTC. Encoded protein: CASSSSGGTYNEQFF.

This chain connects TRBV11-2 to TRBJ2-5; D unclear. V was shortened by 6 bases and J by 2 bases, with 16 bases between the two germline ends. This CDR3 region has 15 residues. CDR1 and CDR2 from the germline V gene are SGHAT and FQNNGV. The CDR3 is CASRPSGGVQETQYF. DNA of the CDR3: TGTGCCAGCAGACCCTCGGGTGGTGTGCAAGAGACCCAGTACTTC.

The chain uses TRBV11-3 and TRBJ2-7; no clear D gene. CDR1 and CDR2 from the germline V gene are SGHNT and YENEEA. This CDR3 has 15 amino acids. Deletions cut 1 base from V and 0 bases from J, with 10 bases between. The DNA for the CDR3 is TGTGCCAGCAGCTTAGTTGCGGACCGCTCCTACGAGCAGTACTTC. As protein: CASSLVADRSYEQYF. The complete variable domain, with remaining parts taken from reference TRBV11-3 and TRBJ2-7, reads EAGVVQSPRYKIIEKKQPVAFWCNPISGHNTLYWYLQNLGQGPELLIRYENEEAVDDSQLPKDRFSAERLKGVDSTLKIQPAELGDSAVYLCASSLVADRSYEQYFGPGTRLTVT.

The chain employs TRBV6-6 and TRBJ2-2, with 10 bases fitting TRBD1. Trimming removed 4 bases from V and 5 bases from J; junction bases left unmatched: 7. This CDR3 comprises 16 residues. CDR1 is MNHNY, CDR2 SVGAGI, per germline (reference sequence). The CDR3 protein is CASSSWDRGHTGELFF. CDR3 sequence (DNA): TGTGCCAGCAGTTCGTGGGACAGGGGTCATACCGGGGAGCTGTTTTTT.

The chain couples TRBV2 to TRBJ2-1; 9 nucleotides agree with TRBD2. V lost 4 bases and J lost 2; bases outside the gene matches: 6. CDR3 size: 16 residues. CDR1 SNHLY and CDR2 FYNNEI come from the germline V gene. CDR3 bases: TGTGCCAGCAGTGCTTTGGCGGGGGGGGCCTACAATGAGCAGTTCTTC. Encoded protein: CASSALAGGAYNEQFF.

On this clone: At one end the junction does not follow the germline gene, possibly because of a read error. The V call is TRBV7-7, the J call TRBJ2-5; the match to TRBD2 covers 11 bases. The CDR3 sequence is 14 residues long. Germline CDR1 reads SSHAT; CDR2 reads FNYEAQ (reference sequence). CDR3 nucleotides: TGTGCTAGCAGCGGGACTAGCGGACAAGAGACCCAGTACTTC. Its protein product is CASSGTSGQETQYF.

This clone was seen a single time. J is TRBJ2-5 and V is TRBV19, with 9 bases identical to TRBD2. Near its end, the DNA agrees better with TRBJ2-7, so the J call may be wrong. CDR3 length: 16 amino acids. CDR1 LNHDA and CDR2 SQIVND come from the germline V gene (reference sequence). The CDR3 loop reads CASSIGLAPRSYEQYF. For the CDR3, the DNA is TGTGCCAGTAGTATTGGACTAGCGCCTCGCTCCTACGAGCAGTACTTC.

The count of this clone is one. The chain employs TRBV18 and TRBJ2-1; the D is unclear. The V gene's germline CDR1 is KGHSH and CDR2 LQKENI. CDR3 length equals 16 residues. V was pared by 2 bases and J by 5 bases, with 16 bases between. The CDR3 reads CASSPFRAGVNNEQFF. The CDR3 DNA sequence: TGTGCCAGCTCACCATTCCGCGCTGGGGTTAACAATGAGCAGTTCTTC.

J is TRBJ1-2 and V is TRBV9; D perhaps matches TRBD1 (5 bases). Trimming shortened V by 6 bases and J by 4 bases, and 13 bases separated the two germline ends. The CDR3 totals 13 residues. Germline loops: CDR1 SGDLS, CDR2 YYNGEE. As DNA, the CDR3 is TGTGCCAGCACCCTGGGGGGGGGCTATGGCTACACCTTC. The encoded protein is CASTLGGGYGYTF.

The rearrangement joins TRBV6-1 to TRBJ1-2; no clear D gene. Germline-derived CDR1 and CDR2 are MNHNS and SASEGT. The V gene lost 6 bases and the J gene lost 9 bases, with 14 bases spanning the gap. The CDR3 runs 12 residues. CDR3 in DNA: TGTGCCAGCAGGTTAGACAAGACCCGCTACACCTTC. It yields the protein CASRLDKTRYTF.

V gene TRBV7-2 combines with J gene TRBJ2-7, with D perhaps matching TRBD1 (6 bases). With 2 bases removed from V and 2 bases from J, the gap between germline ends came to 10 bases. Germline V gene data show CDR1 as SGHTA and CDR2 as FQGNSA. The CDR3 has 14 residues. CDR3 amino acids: CASSLSGAPYEQYF. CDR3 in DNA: TGTGCCAGCAGCTTATCAGGGGCTCCCTACGAGCAGTACTTC.

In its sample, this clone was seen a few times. CDR3 residues: CASSIHRDSGNTIYF. CDR3 coding DNA: TGTGCCAGTAGTATTCACCGGGACAGTGGAAACACCATATATTTT. The genes are TRBV19 and TRBJ1-3, with 7 bases fitting TRBD1. Germline V lookup: CDR1 LNHDA, CDR2 SQIVND (reference sequence). V was clipped by 3 bases and J by 3 bases; unmatched bases: 5. This CDR3 is built from 15 residues. The whole variable domain, remainder taken from reference TRBV19 and TRBJ1-3, is DGGITQSPKYLFRKEGQNVTLSCEQNLNHDAMYWYRQDPGQGLRLIYYSQIVNDFQKGDIAEGYSVSREKKESFPLTVTSAQKNPTAFYLCASSIHRDSGNTIYFGEGSWLTVV.

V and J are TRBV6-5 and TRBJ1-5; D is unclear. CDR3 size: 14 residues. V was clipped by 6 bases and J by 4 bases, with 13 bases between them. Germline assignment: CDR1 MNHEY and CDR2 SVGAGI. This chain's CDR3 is CASRDTGQNQPQHF. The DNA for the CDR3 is TGTGCCAGCAGAGACACCGGCCAGAATCAGCCCCAGCATTTT.

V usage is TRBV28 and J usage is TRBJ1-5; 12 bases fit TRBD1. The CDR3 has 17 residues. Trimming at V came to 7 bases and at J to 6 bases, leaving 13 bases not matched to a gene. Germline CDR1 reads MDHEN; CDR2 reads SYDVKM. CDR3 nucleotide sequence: TGTGCCAGCACCCTACCGGGACAGGGGGCACGCAGTCAGCCCCAGCATTTT. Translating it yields CASTLPGQGARSQPQHF. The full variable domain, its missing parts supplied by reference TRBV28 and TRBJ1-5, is DVKVTQSSRYLVKRTGEKVFLECVQDMDHENMFWYRQDPGLGLRLIYFSYDVKMKEKGDIPEGYSVSREKKERFSLILESASTNQTSMYLCASTLPGQGARSQPQHFGDGTRLSIL.

DNA for the CDR3: TGTGCCAGCAGCCCCGAGCGGGGGCTGTACAATGAGCAGTTCTTC. This encodes CASSPERGLYNEQFF. The chain links TRBV7-3 to TRBJ2-1; 8 positions match TRBD2. Germline V gene sequence: CDR1 SGHTA, CDR2 FQGTGA. Losses at the gene ends were 5 bases for V and 4 bases for J; bases not matched to a gene: 7. The CDR3 runs to 15 residues.

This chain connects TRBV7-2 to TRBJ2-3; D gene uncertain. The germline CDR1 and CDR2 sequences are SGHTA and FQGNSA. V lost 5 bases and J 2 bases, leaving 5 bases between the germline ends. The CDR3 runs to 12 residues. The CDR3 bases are TGTGCCAGCAGCCCCTTCACAGATACGCAGTATTTT. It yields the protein CASSPFTDTQYF.

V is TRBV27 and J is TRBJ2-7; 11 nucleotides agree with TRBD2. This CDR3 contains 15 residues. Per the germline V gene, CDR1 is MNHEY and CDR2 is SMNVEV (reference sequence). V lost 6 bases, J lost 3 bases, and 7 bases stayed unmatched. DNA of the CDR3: TGTGCCAGCAGGGGGCTAGCGGGAGGTGTCTACGAGCAGTACTTC. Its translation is CASRGLAGGVYEQYF.